Listed here are 12 T cell receptor beta chains from one sample, sequenced in a study of shared clonotypes between healthy human individuals. TCRdb's copy holds only in-frame clones and misses some; the assay was immunoSEQ multiplex PCR. The sample records 2.5 million or so clones, around 94% being singletons. Sequenced input: naive CD4+ T cells sorted from blood. Subset specified: CD45RA+ positively selected. The receptors come from a man younger than 35 in good health.

This chain uses TRBV7-2 with TRBJ1-4; D gene uncertain. Germline assignment: CDR1 SGHTA and CDR2 FQGNSA. The CDR3 consists of 15 residues. V lost 2 bases and J lost 3, with 10 bases in between. The CDR3 DNA reads as TGTGCCAGCAGCTTATTTGTTGCAGCTAATGAAAAACTGTTTTTT. Protein product: CASSLFVAANEKLFF.

The V gene is TRBV5-1, the J gene TRBJ2-1; D not resolved. V was clipped by 0 bases and J by 1 base, with 5 bases between them. CDR1 is SGHRS, CDR2 YFSETQ, per germline. The CDR3 extends over 14 amino acids. The CDR3 reads CASSLAKSYNEQFF. As DNA, the CDR3 is TGCGCCAGCAGCTTGGCGAAGTCCTACAATGAGCAGTTCTTC. The variable domain in full, with the rest retrieved from reference TRBV5-1 and TRBJ2-1, is KAGVTQTPRYLIKTRGQQVTLSCSPISGHRSVSWYQQTPGQGLQFLFEYFSETQRNKGNFPGRFSGRQFSNSRSEMNVSTLELGDSALYLCASSLAKSYNEQFFGPGTRLTVL.

This chain joins TRBV11-2 and TRBJ1-6, with D perhaps TRBD1 (5 bases). This CDR3 has 18 residues. Germline V gene sequence: CDR1 SGHAT, CDR2 FQNNGV. Trimming took off 2 bases at V and 10 bases at J, with 24 bases between the two ends. CDR3 coding DNA: TGTGCCAGCAGCTTAAGGGGCGTCACACCGGGCGCGGGGTCACCCCTCCACTTT. This gives the protein CASSLRGVTPGAGSPLHF. The full variable domain, in which reference TRBV11-2 and TRBJ1-6 provide the parts outside the CDR3, is EAGVAQSPRYKIIEKRQSVAFWCNPISGHATLYWYQQILGQGPKLLIQFQNNGVVDDSQLPKDRFSAERLKGVDSTLKIQPAKLEDSAVYLCASSLRGVTPGAGSPLHFGNGTRLTVT.

This rearrangement joins TRBV6-6 to TRBJ2-7; D unclear. V was pared by 1 base and J by 3 bases, with 13 bases between. The CDR3 spans 15 residues. The germline CDR1 and CDR2 sequences are MNHNY and SVGAGI (reference sequence). In DNA form, the CDR3 reads TGTGCCAGCAGTTACTACCCGGAACAGAACTACGAGCAGTACTTC. It codes for CASSYYPEQNYEQYF.

As for this clone: This may come from a read error, since a much larger clone is one base off. V and J are TRBV7-4 and TRBJ2-5; D unresolved. Germline lookup yields CDR1 SGHVT and CDR2 SQSDAQ. Trimming cost V 4 bases and J 3 bases, with 3 bases left between them. The CDR3 length is 11 residues. The CDR3: CASSSEETQYF. In DNA, the CDR3 is TGTGCCAGCAGCTCGGAAGAGACCCAGTACTTC.

This sequence joins TRBV14 and TRBJ2-1, with D hard to call. The germline V gene encodes CDR1 SGHDN and CDR2 FVKESK. This CDR3 has 15 residues. The V gene lost 1 base and the J gene lost 0 bases, with 7 bases spanning the gap. The DNA of the CDR3 is TGTGCCAGCAGCCAAGTACTGGGCTCCTACAATGAGCAGTTCTTC. Translation: CASSQVLGSYNEQFF.

A remark on this clone: At one end the junction does not follow the germline gene, possibly because of a read error. Other DNA sequences in this sample translate to the same CDR3. The V call is TRBV6-6, the J call TRBJ2-7; TRBD2 aligns across 10 bases. The CDR3 contains 15 residues. Germline lookup yields CDR1 MNHNY and CDR2 SVGAGI (reference sequence). The CDR3 is CASSYGLAGAGEQYF. The CDR3 nucleotides are TGTGCTAGCAGTTACGGGCTAGCGGGGGCCGGGGAGCAGTACTTC.

The rearrangement links TRBV10-3 to TRBJ2-1; 7 bases are shared with TRBD2. The CDR3 sequence is 14 residues long. In germline, CDR1 is ENHRY, CDR2 SYGVKD. Trimming took 7 bases from V and 4 from J; bases not matched to a gene: 7. DNA for the CDR3: TGTGCCATCATGGCGGGGGTCCAATACAATGAGCAGTTCTTC. Protein sequence: CAIMAGVQYNEQFF.

The chain combines TRBV6-5 with TRBJ2-1; 8 nucleotides align to TRBD1. V was pared by 4 bases and J by 9 bases, with 5 bases of the junction left unmatched. Germline-derived CDR1 and CDR2 are MNHEY and SVGAGI. The CDR3 is 13 residues long. The CDR3, as DNA: TGTGCCAGCAGTTCTCCAGGGGGCATTGAGCAGTTCTTC. Protein product: CASSSPGGIEQFF.

The CDR3 DNA reads TGTGCCAGCAGCCGGGGACAACGCTATGGCTACACCTTC. This encodes CASSRGQRYGYTF. The chain links TRBV6-5 to TRBJ1-2; D may be TRBD1 (6 bases). CDR1 is MNHEY and CDR2 is SVGAGI in the germline V gene. The CDR3 spans 13 residues. V was pared by 6 bases and J by 4 bases, with 12 bases between.

The rearrangement joins TRBV6-4 to TRBJ1-5; maybe TRBD1 (5 bases). The CDR3 runs 16 residues. V gave up 0 bases and J gave up 4 bases, with 13 bases separating them. Germline V gene data show CDR1 as MRHNA and CDR2 as SNTAGT. The CDR3, as DNA: TGTGCCAGCAGTGACTCGAGTTCAGGGATAAATCAGCCCCAGCATTTT. Translated: CASSDSSSGINQPQHF.

To note about this clone: Other DNA sequences in this specimen translate into the identical CDR3. The V call is TRBV6-5, the J call TRBJ2-3; 8 nucleotides match TRBD1. V gave up 2 bases and J gave up 0 bases; unmatched junction bases: 1. Germline V gene data show CDR1 as MNHEY and CDR2 as SVGAGI. The CDR3 consists of 15 residues. CDR3 sequence: CASSYRDRSTDTQYF. The CDR3, as DNA: TGTGCCAGCAGTTACCGGGACAGGAGCACAGATACGCAGTATTTT.